This record looks at one TCR beta chain sequence and its context. The trim removed 5 bases at V and 5 bases at J, leaving 9 bases unmatched. Germline CDR1 and CDR2: MDHEN and SYDVKM. The CDR3 totals 16 residues. The sample comes from a study of blood T cell repertoires in COVID-19. Study context: PBMCs, B-cell-depleted T cells, or T cells were the source of the cDNA or gDNA that made up the material.

As originally analysed: The assay estimated nucleated cells by amplifying reference gene primers. Assay: immunoSEQ multiplex PCR; the TCRdb copy retains only in-frame clones and omits some. V and J calls and clone size are given by that table; D and trimming were obtained from the DNA. Among tens of thousands of clones, more than 75% were seen once, and the ten largest hold under 8.5%. The chain couples TRBV28 to TRBJ2-3; the match to TRBD1 covers 11 bases. This TCR derives from a human donor with active COVID-19. The donor label of this sample is uncertain. Sequencing used peripheral blood. Here the CDR3 reads CASSRRGQGAVDTQYF. The CDR3 nucleotides are TGTGCCAGCAGTCGCCGCGGACAGGGGGCTGTAGATACGCAGTATTTT.